The source of this TCR beta chain is a study of T cell responses to AZD1222 COVID-19 vaccine. Trimming took off 5 bases at V and 13 bases at J, with 18 bases between the two ends. The germline V gene has CDR1 MNHEY and CDR2 SVGEGT. This CDR3 contains 14 residues. Sequencing was performed with immunoSEQ multiplex PCR; in TCRdb, only in-frame clones are kept and a portion is missing. The sample contains around 150,000 clones, approximately 94% of which appear only once. The sequence derives from an adult in good health. The chain carries TRBV6-2 or TRBV6-3 and TRBJ1-6, with D possibly being TRBD1 (5 bases). The sequencing here drew on peripheral blood, taken on day 0 of AZD1222 vaccination. In nucleotides, the CDR3 is TGTGCCAGCAGTCGGGACGGCCCTATATCTCCCCTCCACTTT. Translated: CASSRDGPISPLHF.